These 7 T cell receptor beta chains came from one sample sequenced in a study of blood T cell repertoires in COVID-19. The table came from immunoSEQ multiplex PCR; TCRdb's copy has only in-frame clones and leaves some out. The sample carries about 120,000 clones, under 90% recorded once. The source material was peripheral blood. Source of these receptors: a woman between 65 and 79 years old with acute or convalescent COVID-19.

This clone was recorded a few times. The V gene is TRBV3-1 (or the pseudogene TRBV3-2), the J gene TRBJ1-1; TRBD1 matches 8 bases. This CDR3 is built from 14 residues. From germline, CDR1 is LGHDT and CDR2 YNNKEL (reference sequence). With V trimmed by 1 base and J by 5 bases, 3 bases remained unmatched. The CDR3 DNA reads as TGTGCCAGCAGCCAAGGACAGGGGTGGACTGAAGCTTTCTTT. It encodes CASSQGQGWTEAFF.

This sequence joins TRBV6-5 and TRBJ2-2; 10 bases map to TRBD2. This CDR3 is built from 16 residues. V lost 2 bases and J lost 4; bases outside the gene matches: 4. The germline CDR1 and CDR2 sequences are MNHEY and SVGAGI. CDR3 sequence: CASSYVSGGVTGELFF. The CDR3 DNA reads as TGTGCCAGCAGTTACGTGAGCGGGGGGGTCACCGGGGAGCTGTTTTTT.

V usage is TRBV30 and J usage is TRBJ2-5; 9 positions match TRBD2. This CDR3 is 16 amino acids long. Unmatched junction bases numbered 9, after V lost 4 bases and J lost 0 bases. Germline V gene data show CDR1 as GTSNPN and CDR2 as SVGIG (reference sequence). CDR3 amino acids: CAWTSGGILYQETQYF. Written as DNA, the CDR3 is TGTGCCTGGACCAGCGGGGGGATTTTGTACCAAGAGACCCAGTACTTC.

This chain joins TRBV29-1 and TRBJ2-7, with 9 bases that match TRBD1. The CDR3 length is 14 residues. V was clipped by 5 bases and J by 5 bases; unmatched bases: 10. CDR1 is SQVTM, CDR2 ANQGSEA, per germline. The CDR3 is CSVRTGTGSNEQYF. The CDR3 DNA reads TGCAGCGTTCGAACCGGGACAGGGAGCAACGAGCAGTACTTC.

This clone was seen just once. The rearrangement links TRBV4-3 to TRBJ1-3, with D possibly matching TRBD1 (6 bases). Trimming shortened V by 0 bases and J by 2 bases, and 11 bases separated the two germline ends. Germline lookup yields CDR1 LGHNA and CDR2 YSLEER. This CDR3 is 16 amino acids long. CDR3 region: CASSQDHTGTGNTIYF. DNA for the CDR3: TGCGCCAGCAGCCAAGACCACACAGGGACTGGAAACACCATATATTTT.

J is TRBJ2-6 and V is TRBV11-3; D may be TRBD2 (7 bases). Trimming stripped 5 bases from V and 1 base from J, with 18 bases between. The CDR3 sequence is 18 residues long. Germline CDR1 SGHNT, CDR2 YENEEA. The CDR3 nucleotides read TGTGCCAGCAGCACGGGGACTGGGAGGGGGTCTGGGGCCAACGTCCTGACTTTC. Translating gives CASSTGTGRGSGANVLTF.

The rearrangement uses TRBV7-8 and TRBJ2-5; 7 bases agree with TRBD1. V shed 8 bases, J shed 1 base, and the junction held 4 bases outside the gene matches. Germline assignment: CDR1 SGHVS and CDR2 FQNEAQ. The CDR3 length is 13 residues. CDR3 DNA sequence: TGTGCCAGCGGGACAGCACTCCAAGAGACCCAGTACTTC. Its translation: CASGTALQETQYF.